This T cell receptor (beta chain) was sequenced in a study of blood T cell repertoires in COVID-19. The wider study: From the United States, Italy and Spain came samples of acute and convalescent COVID-19.

CDR1 and CDR2 (germline): SGHRS, YFSETQ. CDR3 size: 14 residues. Between the trimmed V and J ends, which lost 2 bases and 7 bases, there was a span of 13 bases. The repertoire was sequenced with immunoSEQ multiplex PCR; TCRdb's copy has only in-frame clones and lacks some. The sample includes fewer than 350,000 clones, around nine tenths of them seen just once. The sequence was obtained from a woman aged 35 to 49 who had recovered from COVID-19. The genes are TRBV5-1 and TRBJ2-1; TRBD2 is a possible D gene (6 bases). Sequenced material: PBMCs or T cells enriched from blood (not recorded which). DNA of the CDR3: TGCGCCAGCAGCTTCTCGGGAGTAGGGAATGAGCAGTTCTTC. Amino acid sequence: CASSFSGVGNEQFF.